Listed below are T cell receptor beta chains from one sample, sequenced in a study of control samples from healthy donors and cancer patients. Here immunoSEQ multiplex PCR was the method, and the copy in TCRdb shows in-frame clones only, minus some. The sample contains about 94,000 clones, 90% of which appear only once. The sequencing sample was made of blood. These receptors were taken from a woman between 18 and 29 years old in good health. CDR3s include the opening cysteine and the closing phenylalanine or tryptophan. The order of the fields is clone size, J gene, V gene, D gene, CDR3 DNA, CDR3 protein. A D gene is named only where the DNA matches it firmly. The listing skips clone size in some rows; elsewhere it reads once, few, many or a size class.

>NA|TRBJ1-1|TRBV27|NA
TGTGCCAGCAGTTTATCGGGGCCCACTGAAGCTTTCTTT
CASSLSGPTEAFF
>NA|TRBJ1-5|TRBV27|NA
TGTGCCAGCAGTTTTTGGCCGAGCAATCAGCCCCAGCATTTT
CASSFWPSNQPQHF
>NA|TRBJ2-7|TRBV9|NA
TGTGCCAGCAGCGTGAGCAGGGAGATTCCCTACGAGCAGTACTTC
CASSVSREIPYEQYF
>once|TRBJ1-2|TRBV4-1|TRBD1
TGCGCCAGCAGCCAACAGGGGGCAGGTGGTGGCTACACCTTC
CASSQQGAGGGYTF
>NA|TRBJ1-5|TRBV7-7|NA
TGTGCCAGCAGTTGGGGGGTCGATCAGCCCCAGCATTTT
CASSWGVDQPQHF
>NA|TRBJ1-2|TRBV12-3/TRBV12-4|NA
TGTGCCAGCAGTTTTTTTTCCACAGATGGCTACACCTTC
CASSFFSTDGYTF
>NA|TRBJ1-1|TRBV6-2/TRBV6-3|NA
TGTGCCAGCAGTTACTCCGTCCGAACCATGAACACTGAAGCTTTCTTT
CASSYSVRTMNTEAFF
>NA|TRBJ1-1|TRBV7-3|TRBD1
TGTGCCAGCAGCCCGGACAGGATAGTGGGTGAAGCTTTCTTT
CASSPDRIVGEAFF
>once|TRBJ1-2|TRBV5-1|NA
TGCGCCAGCAGCCCAGGGGAACGCTCGGAGTATGGCTACACCTTC
CASSPGERSEYGYTF
>NA|TRBJ1-1|TRBV28|NA
TGTGCCAGCAGCTCCGGGTTCCTCACTGAAGCTTTCTTT
CASSSGFLTEAFF
>NA|TRBJ1-2|TRBV5-5|TRBD1
TGTGCCAGCAGCTTGGAGGGGACAGACTTTCCCTATGGCTACACCTTC
CASSLEGTDFPYGYTF
>NA|TRBJ2-7|TRBV4-2|TRBD2
TGTGCCAGCAGCCAAGAGGCGGGGGTAGGTGAGCAGTACTTC
CASSQEAGVGEQYF
>once|TRBJ2-7|TRBV3-1/TRBV3-2|NA
TGTGCCAGCAGCCAAGCCGGAGCCTACGAGCAGTACTTC
CASSQAGAYEQYF
>few|TRBJ1-2|TRBV5-1|NA
TGCGCCAGCAGCTCGACAAGAACGGGAGTCTATGGCTACACCTTC
CASSSTRTGVYGYTF
>NA|TRBJ1-3|TRBV9|NA
TGTGCCAGCAGCATAACGTTTGACTCTGGAAACACCATATATTTT
CASSITFDSGNTIYF
>NA|TRBJ1-2|TRBV3-1/TRBV3-2|NA
TGTGCCAGCAGCCAAGAGATGGGACTGCTGGGCTACACCTTC
CASSQEMGLLGYTF
>NA|TRBJ2-2|TRBV18|NA
TGTGCCAGCTCAACTCTAGAGGGAACCACCGGGGAGCTGTTTTTT
CASSTLEGTTGELFF
>NA|TRBJ2-7|TRBV5-6|TRBD2
TGTGCCAGCAGCAGATTCGGGGGGAACTACGAGCAGTACTTC
CASSRFGGNYEQYF
>NA|TRBJ2-1|TRBV6-5|TRBD1
TGTGCCAGCACCCAGGGGGACGGTGAGCAGTTCTTC
CASTQGDGEQFF